Listed here are 20 T cell receptor beta chains from one sample, sequenced in a study of blood T cell repertoires in COVID-19. Clones were read by immunoSEQ multiplex PCR, and TCRdb kept only the in-frame ones, dropping some. The sample lists around 190,000 clones; around 85% were seen once. Sequencing input: peripheral blood. The receptors shown here come from a woman aged 55 to 70 with acute or convalescent COVID-19.

This chain links TRBV6-1 with TRBJ2-1; no definite D call. The germline V and J ends were trimmed by 2 bases and 9 bases, with 14 bases remaining between them. Per the germline V gene, CDR1 is MNHNS and CDR2 is SASEGT. The CDR3 sequence is 14 residues long. In nucleotides, the CDR3 is TGTGCCAGCAGTGAAATTCCGGGTACCCCTGAGCAGTTCTTC. Translating it yields CASSEIPGTPEQFF.

The genes are TRBV5-8 and TRBJ2-1, with a possible D match to TRBD2 (5 bases). Deletions cut 1 base from V and 2 bases from J, with 13 bases between. The CDR3 runs to 16 residues. Germline lookup yields CDR1 SGHTS and CDR2 YDEGEE. The DNA of the CDR3 is TGTGCCAGCAGCTTGCTGGCGGGCATCACCTACAATGAGCAGTTCTTC. This encodes CASSLLAGITYNEQFF. The full variable domain, with the rest looked up from reference TRBV5-8 and TRBJ2-1, is EAGVTQSPTHLIKTRGQQATLRCSPISGHTSVYWYQQALGLGLQFLLWYDEGEERNRGNFPPRFSGRQFPNYSSELNVNALELEDSALYLCASSLLAGITYNEQFFGPGTRLTVL.

This clone was detected once. The chain joins TRBV28 to TRBJ2-7; 11 bases agree with TRBD2. The CDR3 spans 15 residues. Trimming cost V 2 bases and J 5 bases; bases outside gene matches: 5. From germline, CDR1 is MDHEN and CDR2 SYDVKM. CDR3: CASSLALAGVNEQYF. The CDR3 DNA follows: TGTGCCAGCAGTTTAGCACTAGCGGGAGTAAACGAGCAGTACTTC.

The chain is built from TRBV10-1 and TRBJ1-1; D possibly corresponds to TRBD1 (5 bases). This CDR3 has 15 residues. V was trimmed by 5 bases and J by 5 bases, leaving 18 bases between them. Germline V gene lookup returns CDR1 WNHNN and CDR2 SYGVQD (reference sequence). The DNA of the CDR3 is TGCGCCAGCAGTCCGGGGGGGGGAGGACGGACTGAAGCTTTCTTT. Protein sequence: CASSPGGGGRTEAFF.

V is TRBV29-1 and J is TRBJ2-5; no firm D call. The CDR3 is 12 residues long. Germline V gives CDR1 SQVTM, CDR2 ANQGSEA. V shed 4 bases and J shed 0 bases, with 6 bases lying between them. The CDR3: CSVVPYQETQYF. Here the CDR3 DNA reads TGCAGCGTTGTCCCATACCAAGAGACCCAGTACTTC.

This clone is a singleton in its sample. V is TRBV28 and J is TRBJ2-1, with 10 bases that match TRBD1. The germline V gene has CDR1 MDHEN and CDR2 SYDVKM. This CDR3 is 15 amino acids long. The V segment lost 3 bases and the J segment 4 bases; nucleotides outside the gene matches: 3. For the CDR3, the DNA is TGTGCCAGCAGTTTTGTGGACAGGGGGTACAATGAGCAGTTCTTC. This gives the protein CASSFVDRGYNEQFF.

The V gene is TRBV5-8, the J gene TRBJ2-3; 7 nucleotides match TRBD1. This CDR3 region has 15 residues. After removal of 0 bases from V and 0 bases from J, the junction contained 1 base not matched to a gene. From germline, CDR1 is SGHTS and CDR2 YDEGEE. CDR3 DNA sequence: TGTGCCAGCAGCTTGGCGACAGGGAGCACAGATACGCAGTATTTT. Its translation: CASSLATGSTDTQYF.

This clone was recorded once. The chain uses TRBV5-5 and TRBJ1-1; TRBD1 aligns across 8 bases. V dropped 1 base and J dropped 5; count of bases not matched to a gene: 4. Germline-derived CDR1 and CDR2 are SGHKS and YYEKEE (reference sequence). The CDR3 is 14 residues long. CDR3 residues: CASSLQGARTEAFF. In DNA form, the CDR3 reads TGTGCCAGCAGCTTGCAGGGGGCGCGGACTGAAGCTTTCTTT.

The rearrangement joins TRBV30 to TRBJ2-1; TRBD2 matches at 11 bases. CDR3 length: 15 residues. The V and J ends lost 2 bases and 3 bases, in that order; junction bases with no gene match: 3. The germline CDR1 and CDR2 sequences are GTSNPN and SVGIG (reference sequence). This CDR3 is CAWSIAGGLYNEQFF. In nucleotides, the CDR3 is TGTGCCTGGAGTATAGCGGGAGGGCTCTACAATGAGCAGTTCTTC. Full variable domain (remainder filled in from reference TRBV30 and TRBJ2-1): SQTIHQWPATLVQPVGSPLSLECTVEGTSNPNLYWYRQAAGRGLQLLFYSVGIGQISSEVPQNLSASRPQDRQFILSSKKLLLSDSGFYLCAWSIAGGLYNEQFFGPGTRLTVL.

V usage is TRBV7-2 and J usage is TRBJ1-2; no clear D. The CDR3 sequence is 12 residues long. V was trimmed by 0 bases and J by 7 bases, leaving 6 bases between them. Germline CDR1 is SGHTA and CDR2 is FQGNSA. CDR3 bases: TGTGCCAGCAGCTTAGCCGGGGTTGGCTACACCTTC. This codes for CASSLAGVGYTF.

The rearrangement joins TRBV25-1 to TRBJ1-2; D not resolved. Trimming cost V 5 bases and J 4 bases, with 14 bases left between them. This CDR3 has 14 residues. The germline gives CDR1 MGHDK, CDR2 SYGVNS. CDR3 DNA: TGTGCCAGCAGTTACGGGGTCGGTAGCTATGGCTACACCTTC. Translation gives CASSYGVGSYGYTF.

The chain employs TRBV2 and TRBJ2-7; tentative D call: TRBD1 (5 bases). The length of the CDR3 is 15 residues. Per the germline V gene, CDR1 is SNHLY and CDR2 is FYNNEI. V was trimmed by 0 bases and J by 5 bases, leaving 14 bases between them. The DNA of the CDR3 is TGTGCCAGCAGTGAAGCGCCAGGGCACTACCACGAGCAGTACTTC. It encodes CASSEAPGHYHEQYF.

This sequence joins TRBV5-5 and TRBJ2-2, with 8 bases aligning to TRBD2. Per germline, CDR1 SGHKS and CDR2 YYEKEE (reference sequence). The V segment lost 1 base and the J segment 0 bases; nucleotides outside the gene matches: 8. This CDR3 contains 18 residues. This CDR3 is CASSLWGLGRSNTGELFF. The CDR3 nucleotides read TGTGCCAGCAGCTTGTGGGGACTAGGACGGTCGAACACCGGGGAGCTGTTTTTT.

The V and J genes are TRBV2 and TRBJ1-6; D uncertain. The V gene lost 3 bases and the J gene lost 1 base, with 4 bases spanning the gap. CDR1 is SNHLY, CDR2 FYNNEI, per germline. The CDR3 extends over 14 amino acids. CDR3 loop: CASSEASYNSPLHF. The CDR3 coding sequence is TGTGCCAGCAGTGAGGCATCCTATAATTCACCCCTCCACTTT.

This clone was seen only a few times. The chain recombines TRBV5-1 with TRBJ2-1, with TRBD2 matching 9 bases. The CDR3 has 16 amino acids. Germline CDR1 and CDR2: SGHRS and YFSETQ. Trimming took 0 bases from V and 8 from J; bases not matched to a gene: 9. The CDR3 bases are TGCGCCAGCAGCTTGGTTCGCGGGAGGGCCCTCGATGAGCAGTTCTTC. Amino acids: CASSLVRGRALDEQFF. The whole variable domain, filled in from reference TRBV5-1 and TRBJ2-1, reads KAGVTQTPRYLIKTRGQQVTLSCSPISGHRSVSWYQQTPGQGLQFLFEYFSETQRNKGNFPGRFSGRQFSNSRSEMNVSTLELGDSALYLCASSLVRGRALDEQFFGPGTRLTVL.

The gene calls are TRBV29-1 and TRBJ1-5, with TRBD1 as a possible D gene (5 bases). The CDR3 covers 13 residues. CDR1 SQVTM and CDR2 ANQGSEA come from the germline V gene. The V end lost 4 bases, the J end lost 4 bases, and 11 bases lay between the germline ends. The CDR3 region is CSVARGVNQPQHF. The CDR3 DNA reads as TGCAGCGTTGCCCGGGGGGTAAATCAGCCCCAGCATTTT.

The chain uses TRBV30 and TRBJ1-1, with TRBD1 matching 8 bases. From germline, CDR1 is GTSNPN and CDR2 SVGIG (reference sequence). The CDR3 is 15 amino acids. The junction had 9 bases not matched to a gene; V was cut back by 2 bases and J by 4 bases. CDR3 in DNA: TGTGCCTGGAGTTCCCTCGGACAGGGCGCCACTGAAGCTTTCTTT. It is translated as CAWSSLGQGATEAFF.

The chain uses TRBV29-1 and TRBJ2-2; 10 bases align to TRBD2. V trimming: 4 bases; J trimming: 5 bases; junction bases outside the gene matches: 4. Per germline, CDR1 SQVTM and CDR2 ANQGSEA. The CDR3 is 14 amino acids. CDR3 DNA sequence: TGCAGCGTTGGGCTAGCGGGAGCGACCGGGGAGCTGTTTTTT. It is translated as CSVGLAGATGELFF.

The rearrangement uses TRBV2 and TRBJ1-2; 8 nucleotides line up with TRBD1. Losses at the gene ends were 6 bases for V and 8 bases for J; bases not matched to a gene: 14. Germline-derived CDR1 and CDR2 are SNHLY and FYNNEI. The CDR3 sequence is 15 residues long. Here the CDR3 DNA reads TGTGCCAGCAGCTTCGGACAGGGCGATGTCGGGGGCTACACCTTC. As protein: CASSFGQGDVGGYTF. Full variable domain (rest looked up from reference TRBV2 and TRBJ1-2): EPEVTQTPSHQVTQMGQEVILRCVPISNHLYFYWYRQILGQKVEFLVSFYNNEISEKSEIFDDQFSVERPDGSNFTLKIRSTKLEDSAMYFCASSFGQGDVGGYTFGSGTRLTVV.

The gene calls are TRBV3-1 (or the pseudogene TRBV3-2) and TRBJ2-5; 7 bases align to TRBD2. V was pared by 1 base and J by 9 bases, with 5 bases of the junction left unmatched. From germline, CDR1 is LGHDT and CDR2 YNNKEL (reference sequence). The CDR3 runs 13 residues. The CDR3: CASSQGLRGAQYF. DNA for the CDR3: TGTGCCAGCAGCCAAGGGCTTCGGGGGGCCCAGTACTTC.